One sample yielded the 20 T cell receptor beta chains listed below, sequenced in a study of cytomegalovirus exposure and HLA in healthy donors. The primer mix had 60 Vbeta and 13 Jbeta primers. Sequenced by immunoSEQ multiplex PCR; TCRdb stores in-frame clones only, minus some. Seen here are 150,000 to 200,000 clones, 75% to 85% observed once, and the top ten hold over 2%. Sample: PBMCs. These receptors came from a woman aged 25 to 39 in good health and CMV-seropositive.

V and J are TRBV18 and TRBJ2-1; 8 bases line up with TRBD1. The length of the CDR3 is 16 residues. Looked up from germline, CDR1 is KGHSH and CDR2 is LQKENI. Trimming took 3 bases from V and 0 from J; bases not matched to a gene: 4. Here the CDR3 reads CASSPTGGLSYNEQFF. CDR3 DNA sequence: TGTGCCAGCTCACCTACAGGGGGACTCTCCTACAATGAGCAGTTCTTC.

This chain uses TRBV18 with TRBJ2-1, with 11 bases that match TRBD1. J gave up 6 bases and V 2 bases, and 6 bases lay outside the gene matches. Germline loops: CDR1 KGHSH, CDR2 LQKENI. The length of the CDR3 is 16 residues. The CDR3 protein is CASSPLSGTGGNEQFF. In nucleotides, the CDR3 is TGTGCCAGCTCACCATTGAGTGGGACAGGGGGCAATGAGCAGTTCTTC.

A few counts support this clone. Here the CDR3 DNA reads TGTGCCAGCAGCCTGAACTATGGCTACACCTTC. Translating it yields CASSLNYGYTF. V is TRBV5-6 and J is TRBJ1-2; no clear D gene. Trimming took off 4 bases at V and 2 bases at J, with 3 bases between the two ends. This CDR3 is built from 11 residues. Germline assignment: CDR1 SGHDT and CDR2 YYEEEE.

The chain recombines TRBV21-1 with TRBJ1-5; the table's D call of TRBD1 was not tested on the DNA. TRBV21-1 is a listed pseudogene. The CDR3 length is 17 residues. CDR3 nucleotides: TGTGCCAGCAGGCCGGGACAGGGACTTTATAGCAATCAGCCCCAGCATTTT. The encoded protein is CASRPGQGLYSNQPQHF.

This chain connects TRBV7-2 to TRBJ1-2; D not resolved. V lost 6 bases and J 4 bases, leaving 15 bases between the germline ends. Looked up from germline, CDR1 is SGHTA and CDR2 is FQGNSA. The CDR3 spans 14 residues. The CDR3 protein is CASRNQAAFYGYTF. In DNA, the CDR3 is TGTGCCAGCAGAAATCAGGCTGCTTTCTATGGCTACACCTTC.

This chain connects TRBV19 to TRBJ2-5; a possible D gene is TRBD2 (5 bases). CDR3 size: 13 residues. Looked up from germline, CDR1 is LNHDA and CDR2 is SQIVND (reference sequence). V was clipped by 4 bases and J by 4 bases, with 10 bases between them. CDR3 region: CASSNGVGETQYF. The CDR3 nucleotides are TGTGCCAGTAGTAACGGGGTCGGAGAGACCCAGTACTTC.

The chain employs TRBV9 and TRBJ2-3, with D tentatively TRBD1 (6 bases). Trimming left V 4 bases short and J 4 bases short, with 13 bases between. Germline V gene data show CDR1 as SGDLS and CDR2 as YYNGEE. CDR3 length: 14 residues. CDR3 loop: CASSFPTGPDTQYF. In nucleotides, the CDR3 is TGTGCCAGCAGCTTTCCGACAGGTCCAGATACGCAGTATTTT.

The gene calls are TRBV6-4 and TRBJ2-1; D gene unclear. Germline V gene sequence: CDR1 MRHNA, CDR2 SNTAGT. V lost 5 bases, J lost 0 bases, and 11 bases lay in between. The CDR3 length is 15 residues. The CDR3 DNA reads as TGTGCCAGCAGTCCGACGGCTAGCTCCTACAATGAGCAGTTCTTC. Translating it yields CASSPTASSYNEQFF.

This chain links TRBV28 with TRBJ2-1; TRBD1 matches at 10 bases. With 6 bases clipped from V and 5 bases from J, the junction kept 10 bases outside the gene matches. In germline, CDR1 is MDHEN, CDR2 SYDVKM. The length of the CDR3 is 16 residues. The CDR3 DNA reads TGTGCCAGCAGCCCAACTGGGACAGGGGAAGACAATGAGCAGTTCTTC. Translation: CASSPTGTGEDNEQFF.

Only one count was recorded for this clone. The chain has TRBV7-9 and TRBJ2-2; 9 nucleotides agree with TRBD2. The CDR3 is made up of 14 amino acids. Germline V gives CDR1 SEHNR, CDR2 FQNEAQ (reference sequence). Unmatched junction bases numbered 3, after V lost 9 bases and J lost 1 base. The CDR3 nucleotides are TGTGCCAGTACTAGCGGGTTGAACACCGGGGAGCTGTTTTTT. It specifies CASTSGLNTGELFF.

This clone occurred once. The V gene is TRBV5-5, the J gene TRBJ2-3; 10 bases align to TRBD2. Germline V gives CDR1 SGHKS, CDR2 YYEKEE (reference sequence). CDR3 size: 15 residues. Trimming cost V 0 bases and J 3 bases; bases outside gene matches: 1. CDR3 amino acids: CASSLASGGTDTQYF. The CDR3 DNA is TGTGCCAGCAGCTTGGCTAGCGGGGGAACAGATACGCAGTATTTT.

This clone was picked up one time. This chain connects TRBV5-1 to TRBJ2-3; D gene ambiguous. Trimming removed 3 bases at V and 3 bases at J, with 14 bases between. Germline V gives CDR1 SGHRS, CDR2 YFSETQ. This CDR3 comprises 15 residues. The CDR3 protein is CASSYYFEGTDTQYF. The DNA for the CDR3 is TGCGCCAGCAGCTACTACTTCGAAGGTACAGATACGCAGTATTTT.

The chain is built from TRBV28 and TRBJ1-4; 7 nucleotides line up with TRBD1. With 1 base clipped from V and 1 base from J, the junction kept 3 bases outside the gene matches. The CDR3 covers 16 residues. Per the germline V gene, CDR1 is MDHEN and CDR2 is SYDVKM. This CDR3 reads CASSLLGGQTNEKLFF. The DNA for the CDR3 is TGTGCCAGCAGTTTATTAGGGGGCCAAACTAATGAAAAACTGTTTTTT.

This chain uses TRBV28 with TRBJ2-3, with TRBD2 matching 16 bases. The CDR3 has 16 residues. The V and J ends lost 7 bases and 6 bases, in that order; junction bases with no gene match: 7. Germline CDR1 and CDR2: MDHEN and SYDVKM. CDR3 coding DNA: TGTGCCAGCACCCTGGGACTAGCGGGGGGGCGGGATACGCAGTATTTT. It is translated as CASTLGLAGGRDTQYF.

The rearrangement links TRBV7-8 to TRBJ1-2; D may be TRBD1 (5 bases). Between the trimmed V and J ends, which lost 1 base and 8 bases, there was a span of 14 bases. This CDR3 is 14 amino acids long. Germline V gene lookup returns CDR1 SGHVS and CDR2 FQNEAQ. The CDR3: CASSLGGSSGGYTF. CDR3 bases: TGTGCCAGCAGCTTAGGGGGCAGTAGCGGGGGCTACACCTTC.

The gene calls are TRBV7-2 and TRBJ2-3, with no clear D. The ends were cut back, 2 bases at V and 2 bases at J, with 11 bases in the middle. The CDR3 is 15 amino acids. Germline-derived CDR1 and CDR2 are SGHTA and FQGNSA. DNA of the CDR3: TGTGCCAGCAGCTTATCGGGTATATACACAGATACGCAGTATTTT. Its translation: CASSLSGIYTDTQYF. Filled out from reference TRBV7-2 and TRBJ2-3, the complete variable domain reads GAGVSQSPSNKVTEKGKDVELRCDPISGHTALYWYRQSLGQGLEFLIYFQGNSAPDKSGLPSDRFSAERTGGSVSTLTIQRTQQEDSAVYLCASSLSGIYTDTQYFGPGTRLTVL.

The chain couples TRBV27 to TRBJ2-1; D may be TRBD2 (5 bases). The germline gives CDR1 MNHEY, CDR2 SMNVEV (reference sequence). The length of the CDR3 is 16 residues. The ends were cut back, 4 bases at V and 1 base at J, with 14 bases in the middle. The CDR3 DNA reads as TGTGCCAGCAGTTATAGAGGGTACGATTCCTACAATGAGCAGTTCTTC. Its protein is CASSYRGYDSYNEQFF.

This rearrangement joins TRBV7-6 to TRBJ2-1; TRBD2 aligns across 13 bases. CDR1 and CDR2 (germline): SGHVS, FNYEAQ. There are 14 residues in the CDR3. The J segment lost 9 bases and the V segment lost 5 bases, leaving 4 bases of the junction unmatched. CDR3 in amino acids: CASSRTSGGGEQFF. DNA of the CDR3: TGTGCCAGCAGCCGGACTAGCGGGGGCGGTGAGCAGTTCTTC.

The gene calls are TRBV7-2 and TRBJ2-7, with 10 bases matching TRBD1. J was trimmed by 3 bases and V by 2 bases; bases with no gene match: 4. The CDR3 is 15 residues long. Looked up from germline, CDR1 is SGHTA and CDR2 is FQGNSA. The CDR3, as DNA: TGTGCCAGCAGCTTAACCGGGACAGGGGTCTACGAGCAGTACTTC. Amino acid sequence: CASSLTGTGVYEQYF.

This clone was detected once. The V and J genes are TRBV4-1 and TRBJ2-3; the match to TRBD2 covers 7 bases. The CDR3 is 15 residues long. In germline, CDR1 is MGHRA, CDR2 YSYEKL. J gave up 1 base and V 6 bases, and 7 bases lay outside the gene matches. The CDR3 loop reads CASRSGLAGTDTQYF. Written as DNA, the CDR3 is TGCGCCAGCAGGAGTGGCCTAGCGGGCACAGATACGCAGTATTTT.